This passage covers 29 T cell receptor beta chains from one sample sequenced in a study of blood T cell repertoires in COVID-19. Method: immunoSEQ multiplex PCR; TCRdb's copy keeps in-frame clones and lacks some. The table includes fewer than 60,000 clones, around 80% detected once. The sample was peripheral blood. These TCRs come from a man aged 55 to 70 with acute or convalescent COVID-19.

The chain recombines TRBV27 with TRBJ2-2; 9 bases line up with TRBD2. V was pared by 6 bases and J by 7 bases, with 15 bases of the junction left unmatched. The CDR3 sequence is 17 residues long. Germline lookup yields CDR1 MNHEY and CDR2 SMNVEV (reference sequence). CDR3 amino acids: CASRQRGTSIGHGELFF. The DNA of the CDR3 is TGTGCCAGCAGGCAAAGGGGGACTAGCATAGGTCACGGGGAGCTGTTTTTT.

The rearrangement links TRBV6-5 to TRBJ2-5; 12 nucleotides agree with TRBD2. Germline V CDR1 and CDR2: MNHEY, SVGAGI. V shed 2 bases, J shed 2 bases, and the junction held 0 bases outside the gene matches. The CDR3 extends over 15 amino acids. The CDR3 is CASSYLAGGQETQYF. CDR3 nucleotides: TGTGCCAGCAGTTACCTAGCGGGGGGGCAAGAGACCCAGTACTTC.

The rearrangement links TRBV7-3 to TRBJ1-2, with 8 nucleotides matching TRBD1. The ends lost 4 bases at V and 8 bases at J; junction bases unmatched: 6. Germline lookup yields CDR1 SGHTA and CDR2 FQGTGA. The CDR3 covers 13 residues. The CDR3 loop is CASSSSTGGGYTF. CDR3 nucleotide sequence: TGTGCCAGCAGCTCATCCACAGGGGGAGGCTACACCTTC.

This sequence joins TRBV4-1 and TRBJ2-7; TRBD2 is a possible D gene (5 bases). V was shortened by 6 bases and J by 1 base, with 13 bases between the two germline ends. CDR3 length equals 14 residues. Germline CDR1 is MGHRA and CDR2 is YSYEKL. CDR3 nucleotides: TGCGCCAGCAGGGCCGGGATCTTATCCTACGAGCAGTACTTC. Translation gives CASRAGILSYEQYF.

V usage is TRBV14 and J usage is TRBJ2-7, with a weak D call TRBD2 (7 bases). The germline CDR1 and CDR2 sequences are SGHDN and FVKESK. CDR3 length: 17 residues. With 3 bases removed from V and 5 bases from J, the gap between germline ends came to 23 bases. CDR3: CASSQVIFGGLEHEQYF. CDR3 coding DNA: TGTGCCAGCAGCCAGGTGATTTTCGGGGGGCTTGAACACGAGCAGTACTTC.

The V gene is TRBV20-1, the J gene TRBJ1-4; TRBD1 is a possible D gene (5 bases). The V gene lost 3 bases and the J gene lost 0 bases, with 11 bases spanning the gap. This CDR3 region has 15 residues. Germline V gene sequence: CDR1 DFQATT, CDR2 SNEGSKA (reference sequence). CDR3 nucleotide sequence: TGCAGTGCTAGTGACAGAAAGTCAACTAATGAAAAACTGTTTTTT. Amino acids: CSASDRKSTNEKLFF.

This chain uses TRBV6-5 with TRBJ2-6; a weak D match, TRBD1 (5 bases). Deletions cut 6 bases from V and 0 bases from J, with 9 bases between. The CDR3 contains 15 residues. The germline gives CDR1 MNHEY, CDR2 SVGAGI. The CDR3 protein is CASRGLSSGANVLTF. As DNA, the CDR3 is TGTGCCAGCAGGGGGCTTAGCTCTGGGGCCAACGTCCTGACTTTC.

There are a few counts of this clone. V is TRBV27 and J is TRBJ1-5; 7 bases map to TRBD1. Losses at the gene ends were 2 bases for V and 2 bases for J; bases not matched to a gene: 6. This CDR3 spans 16 amino acids. Germline V lookup: CDR1 MNHEY, CDR2 SMNVEV (reference sequence). In nucleotides, the CDR3 is TGTGCCAGCAGTTTAGCAGGGGGTAACGGCAATCAGCCCCAGCATTTT. Its protein is CASSLAGGNGNQPQHF.

The rearrangement links TRBV24-1 to TRBJ2-7; 7 nucleotides line up with TRBD2. The CDR3 consists of 15 residues. V lost 3 bases and J lost 5; bases outside the gene matches: 9. Germline assignment: CDR1 KGHDR and CDR2 SFDVKD. The CDR3 is CATSDGDWEGNEQYF. The CDR3 region has the DNA TGTGCCACCAGTGATGGGGATTGGGAGGGCAACGAGCAGTACTTC.

The V call is TRBV12-5, the J call TRBJ1-4; TRBD1 matches 10 bases. The CDR3 totals 15 residues. Trimming removed 1 base from V and 5 bases from J; junction bases left unmatched: 1. Germline loops: CDR1 LGHNT, CDR2 FRNRAP. The CDR3 nucleotides read TGTGCTAGTGGTTTGGGACAGGGGGCAAATGAAAAACTGTTTTTT. Translated, it gives CASGLGQGANEKLFF.

The J gene is TRBJ1-1, the V gene TRBV2, with D possibly being TRBD1 (5 bases). The length of the CDR3 is 13 residues. V shed 7 bases and J shed 2 bases, with 11 bases lying between them. CDR1 and CDR2 (germline): SNHLY, FYNNEI. In DNA form, the CDR3 reads TGTGCCAGCACTAGACAGCCCAACACTGAAGCTTTCTTT. Translated: CASTRQPNTEAFF.

This chain links TRBV19 with TRBJ1-2; TRBD1 might be the D (5 bases). V gave up 10 bases and J gave up 6 bases, with 21 bases separating them. The germline CDR1 and CDR2 sequences are LNHDA and SQIVND (reference sequence). The CDR3 is made up of 14 amino acids. The CDR3 nucleotides read TGTGCCACCCTCCCCAGGGCCGGAGAGGATGGCTACACCTTC. Its protein is CATLPRAGEDGYTF.

This clone was picked up a small number of times. V is TRBV7-3 and J is TRBJ1-5; possible D gene TRBD1, 5 bases. The germline gives CDR1 SGHTA, CDR2 FQGTGA. The CDR3 has 17 residues. V shed 3 bases and J shed 0 bases, with 15 bases lying between them. The CDR3 DNA reads TGTGCCAGCAGCTTTAGGACAAGGTGGCGTAGCAATCAGCCCCAGCATTTT. Translating it yields CASSFRTRWRSNQPQHF.

The chain is built from TRBV2 and TRBJ1-2; D is uncertain. The CDR3 has 13 amino acids. The V gene's germline CDR1 is SNHLY and CDR2 FYNNEI. The V end lost 4 bases, the J end lost 0 bases, and 6 bases lay between the germline ends. CDR3 amino acids: CASSVQSNYGYTF. The DNA of the CDR3 is TGTGCCAGCAGTGTGCAGTCTAACTATGGCTACACCTTC.

To note about this clone: Other DNA variants within this sample encode the same CDR3. The genes are TRBV18 and TRBJ1-1; 7 nucleotides line up with TRBD1. CDR3 length equals 14 residues. Germline V gene lookup returns CDR1 KGHSH and CDR2 LQKENI. Trimming removed 4 bases from V and 1 base from J; junction bases left unmatched: 3. The CDR3 DNA is TGTGCCAGCTCACGGCAGGGGGGGAACACTGAAGCTTTCTTT. This gives the protein CASSRQGGNTEAFF.

The chain links TRBV6-6 to TRBJ1-3; D is unresolved. The CDR3 is made up of 14 amino acids. The V and J ends lost 7 bases and 4 bases respectively, with 14 bases between them. From germline, CDR1 is MNHNY and CDR2 SVGAGI (reference sequence). In DNA, the CDR3 is TGTGCCAGCATTGCGCTGGCCGGGGGAAACACCATATATTTT. The encoded protein is CASIALAGGNTIYF.

The chain couples TRBV19 to TRBJ2-2, with 7 positions matching TRBD1. Per germline, CDR1 LNHDA and CDR2 SQIVND (reference sequence). V shed 4 bases, J shed 4 bases, and the junction held 3 bases outside the gene matches. This CDR3 comprises 14 residues. CDR3 loop: CASSTSGGTGELFF. CDR3 nucleotides: TGTGCCAGTAGTACCTCAGGGGGCACCGGGGAGCTGTTTTTT.

The rearrangement joins TRBV5-1 to TRBJ2-7; D remains ambiguous. V was trimmed by 0 bases and J by 5 bases, leaving 6 bases between them. Germline-derived CDR1 and CDR2 are SGHRS and YFSETQ. CDR3 length: 12 amino acids. Written as DNA, the CDR3 is TGCGCCAGCAGCTTGGGACGGGACGAGCAGTACTTC. Its translation: CASSLGRDEQYF.

The rearrangement joins TRBV7-7 to TRBJ2-2, with 14 bases identical to TRBD2. Losses at the gene ends were 2 bases for V and 0 bases for J; bases not matched to a gene: 8. The CDR3 extends over 20 amino acids. CDR1 and CDR2 (germline): SSHAT, FNYEAQ (reference sequence). CDR3 amino acids: CASSLYGTSGGFANTGELFF. The CDR3 DNA reads TGTGCCAGCAGCTTATACGGGACTAGCGGGGGATTCGCGAACACCGGGGAGCTGTTTTTT.

This clone was seen only a few times. The rearrangement links TRBV19 to TRBJ1-2, with TRBD1 matching 7 bases. The CDR3 spans 14 residues. CDR1 and CDR2 (germline): LNHDA, SQIVND (reference sequence). V was pared by 4 bases and J by 5 bases, with 7 bases of the junction left unmatched. CDR3 amino acids: CASSTGTVNYGYTF. CDR3 nucleotides: TGTGCCAGTAGTACCGGGACAGTTAATTATGGCTACACCTTC.

The V call is TRBV11-2, the J call TRBJ2-2; 9 bases are a match to TRBD2. CDR1 is SGHAT and CDR2 is FQNNGV in the germline V gene. V trimming: 6 bases; J trimming: 5 bases; junction bases outside the gene matches: 7. The CDR3 extends over 15 amino acids. The CDR3: CASSPIAGATGELFF. The DNA for the CDR3 is TGTGCCAGCAGTCCCATAGCGGGGGCGACCGGGGAGCTGTTTTTT.

This sequence joins TRBV13 and TRBJ2-7; 9 bases map to TRBD1. V lost 3 bases and J lost 3; bases outside the gene matches: 3. Germline CDR1 reads PRHDT; CDR2 reads FYEKMQ (reference sequence). The CDR3 is made up of 14 amino acids. DNA of the CDR3: TGTGCCAGCAGCTTGACAGGGGGTAACTACGAGCAGTACTTC. Its translation is CASSLTGGNYEQYF.

This CDR3 is CASSWTTGGSSGNTIYF. CDR3 coding DNA: TGCGCCAGCAGCTGGACGACAGGGGGCAGCTCTGGAAACACCATATATTTT. V gene TRBV5-1 combines with J gene TRBJ1-3; 10 bases agree with TRBD1. V lost 3 bases, J lost 0 bases, and 6 bases stayed unmatched. The CDR3 covers 17 residues. CDR1 SGHRS and CDR2 YFSETQ come from the germline V gene.

In its sample, this clone was seen once. This chain connects TRBV11-2 to TRBJ1-2; TRBD1 might be the D (6 bases). From germline, CDR1 is SGHAT and CDR2 FQNNGV. The CDR3 covers 16 residues. Between the trimmed V and J ends, which lost 1 base and 0 bases, there was a span of 12 bases. CDR3 DNA sequence: TGTGCCAGCAGCTTAGCAGGACAGCCACCTAACTATGGCTACACCTTC. Amino acids: CASSLAGQPPNYGYTF.

The CDR3 region is CATRLNSDTEAFF. CDR3 nucleotide sequence: TGTGCCACCAGGCTCAATTCGGACACTGAAGCTTTCTTT. The chain recombines TRBV24-1 with TRBJ1-1; D is unresolved. This CDR3 is built from 13 residues. With 7 bases removed from V and 3 bases from J, the gap between germline ends came to 11 bases. Per germline, CDR1 KGHDR and CDR2 SFDVKD.

The gene calls are TRBV28 and TRBJ1-5; perhaps TRBD1 as D (5 bases). The CDR3 consists of 11 residues. From germline, CDR1 is MDHEN and CDR2 SYDVKM. V dropped 4 bases and J dropped 15 bases, with 13 bases sitting between them. CDR3 DNA sequence: TGTGCCAGCAGTTACGCCCGGGACTTGCATTTT. It translates to CASSYARDLHF.

The chain couples TRBV14 to TRBJ1-1, with a weak D call TRBD1 (6 bases). V gave up 1 base and J gave up 5 bases, with 14 bases separating them. CDR1 and CDR2 (germline): SGHDN, FVKESK. The CDR3 has 15 amino acids. In DNA, the CDR3 is TGTGCCAGCAGCCAAGCCCCGACAGGAAGGACTGAAGCTTTCTTT. As protein: CASSQAPTGRTEAFF. Together with reference TRBV14 and TRBJ1-1, the CDR3 gives the full variable domain: EAGVTQFPSHSVIEKGQTVTLRCDPISGHDNLYWYRRVMGKEIKFLLHFVKESKQDESGMPNNRFLAERTGGTYSTLKVQPAELEDSGVYFCASSQAPTGRTEAFFGQGTRLTVV.

V and J are TRBV12-3 or TRBV12-4 and TRBJ2-5; tentatively, D is TRBD2 (5 bases). V was cut by 4 bases and J by 4 bases, with 7 bases left in between. The CDR3 is made up of 12 amino acids. Here the CDR3 reads CASSSDSETQYF. The DNA of the CDR3 is TGTGCCAGCAGTTCGGACTCAGAGACCCAGTACTTC.

The rearrangement links TRBV10-3 to TRBJ1-5, with TRBD1 as a possible D gene (5 bases). Germline CDR1 and CDR2: ENHRY and SYGVKD. The V and J ends lost 8 bases and 0 bases respectively, with 14 bases between them. The CDR3 extends over 15 amino acids. The CDR3 reads CAISTSDISNQPQHF. CDR3 bases: TGTGCCATCTCGACGTCGGACATTAGCAATCAGCCCCAGCATTTT.